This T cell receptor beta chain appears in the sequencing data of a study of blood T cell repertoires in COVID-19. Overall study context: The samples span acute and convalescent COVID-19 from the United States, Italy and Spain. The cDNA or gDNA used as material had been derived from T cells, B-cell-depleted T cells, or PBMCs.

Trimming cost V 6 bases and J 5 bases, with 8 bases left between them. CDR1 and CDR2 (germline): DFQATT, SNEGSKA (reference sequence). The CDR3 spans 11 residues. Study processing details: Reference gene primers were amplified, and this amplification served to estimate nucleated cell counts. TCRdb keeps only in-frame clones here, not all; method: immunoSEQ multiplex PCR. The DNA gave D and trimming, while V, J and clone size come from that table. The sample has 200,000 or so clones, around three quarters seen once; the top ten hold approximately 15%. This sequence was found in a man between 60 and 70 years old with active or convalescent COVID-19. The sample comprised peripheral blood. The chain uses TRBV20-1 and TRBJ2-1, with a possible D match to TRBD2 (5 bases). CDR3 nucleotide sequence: TGCAGTGCCGAGGGAAACAATGAGCAGTTCTTC. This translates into CSAEGNNEQFF.